The clone carrying this T cell receptor beta chain was seen a single time. Noted time point: persistent/refractory GD, antithyroid drugs over 5 years with positive TRAb. Extracted RNA from PBMCs served as the source of the TCR library. As collected, the peripheral blood samples measured around 9 milliliters each and went into EDTA tubes. The TCR beta library used iRepertoire HTBI primers with Arm-PCR amplification of CDR3. TCRdb reanalysed the multiplex PCR reads using MiXCR and keeps one entry per CDR3 protein. The sample records around 500,000 distinct CDR3 sequences, about a fifth being singletons. These data are taken from a study of regulatory T cells in long-lasting Graves disease. The germline V and J ends were trimmed by 6 bases and 5 bases, with 23 bases remaining between them. The CDR3 covers 16 residues. Germline V gene sequence: CDR1 LNHDA, CDR2 SQIVND (reference sequence).

The specimen comprised peripheral blood mononuclear cells (PBMCs), sampled when the disease was refractory, from a patient treated with antithyroid drugs. The chain employs TRBV19 and TRBJ2-7, with a tentative D call TRBD2 (6 bases). The receptor was isolated from a female donor with Graves disease. CDR3 loop: CASSSGDPGAVDEQYF. The CDR3 DNA reads as TGTGCCAGTAGCAGTGGGGACCCGGGAGCAGTCGACGAGCAGTACTTC.